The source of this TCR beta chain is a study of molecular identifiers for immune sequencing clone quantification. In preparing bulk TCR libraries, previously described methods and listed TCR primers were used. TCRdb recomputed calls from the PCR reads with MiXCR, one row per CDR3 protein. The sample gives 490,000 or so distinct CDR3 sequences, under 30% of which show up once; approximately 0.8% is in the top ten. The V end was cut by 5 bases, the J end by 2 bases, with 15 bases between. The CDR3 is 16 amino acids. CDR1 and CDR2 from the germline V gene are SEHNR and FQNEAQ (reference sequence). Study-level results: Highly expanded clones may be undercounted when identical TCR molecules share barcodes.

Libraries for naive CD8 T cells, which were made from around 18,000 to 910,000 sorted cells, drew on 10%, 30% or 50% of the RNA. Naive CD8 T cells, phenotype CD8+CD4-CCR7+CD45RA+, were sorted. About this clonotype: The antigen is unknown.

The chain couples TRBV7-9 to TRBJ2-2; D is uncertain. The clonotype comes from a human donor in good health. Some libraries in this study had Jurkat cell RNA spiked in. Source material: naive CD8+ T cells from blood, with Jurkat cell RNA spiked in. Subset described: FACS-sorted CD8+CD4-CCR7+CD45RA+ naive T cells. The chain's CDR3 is CASSPSPIQNTGELFF. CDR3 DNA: TGTGCCAGCAGCCCAAGTCCGATACAAAACACCGGGGAGCTGTTTTTT.